This T cell receptor beta chain comes out of a study of identical twins. Per the germline V gene, CDR1 is SGHRS and CDR2 is YFSETQ. CDR3 length: 13 residues. V lost 4 bases, J lost 4 bases, and 10 bases lay in between. TCRdb reprocessed the 5' RACE reads via MiXCR and lists one record per CDR3 protein. The sample shows about 900,000 distinct CDR3 sequences, roughly an eighth of them seen only once. These records were also assigned to another study, of yellow fever vaccine responses in identical twins.

Sequenced input: PBMCs. The rearrangement links TRBV5-1 to TRBJ2-3; D unclear. This receptor was obtained from a woman aged 18-29 years in good health. CDR3 amino acids: CASSPRQADTQYF. The DNA for the CDR3 is TGCGCCAGCAGCCCCCGCCAGGCAGATACGCAGTATTTT.